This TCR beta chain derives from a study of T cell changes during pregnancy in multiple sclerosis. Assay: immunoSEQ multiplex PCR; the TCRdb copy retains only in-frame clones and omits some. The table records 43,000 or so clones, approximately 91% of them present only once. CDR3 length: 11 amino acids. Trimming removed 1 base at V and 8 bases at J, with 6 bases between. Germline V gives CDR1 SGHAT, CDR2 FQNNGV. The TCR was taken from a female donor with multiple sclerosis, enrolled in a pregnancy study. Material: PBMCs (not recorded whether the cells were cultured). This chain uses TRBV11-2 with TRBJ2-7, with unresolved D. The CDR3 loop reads CASSLADQQYF. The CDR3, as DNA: TGTGCCAGCAGCTTAGCGGACCAGCAGTACTTC. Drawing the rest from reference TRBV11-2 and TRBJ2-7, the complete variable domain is EAGVAQSPRYKIIEKRQSVAFWCNPISGHATLYWYQQILGQGPKLLIQFQNNGVVDDSQLPKDRFSAERLKGVDSTLKIQPAKLEDSAVYLCASSLADQQYFGPGTRLTVT.